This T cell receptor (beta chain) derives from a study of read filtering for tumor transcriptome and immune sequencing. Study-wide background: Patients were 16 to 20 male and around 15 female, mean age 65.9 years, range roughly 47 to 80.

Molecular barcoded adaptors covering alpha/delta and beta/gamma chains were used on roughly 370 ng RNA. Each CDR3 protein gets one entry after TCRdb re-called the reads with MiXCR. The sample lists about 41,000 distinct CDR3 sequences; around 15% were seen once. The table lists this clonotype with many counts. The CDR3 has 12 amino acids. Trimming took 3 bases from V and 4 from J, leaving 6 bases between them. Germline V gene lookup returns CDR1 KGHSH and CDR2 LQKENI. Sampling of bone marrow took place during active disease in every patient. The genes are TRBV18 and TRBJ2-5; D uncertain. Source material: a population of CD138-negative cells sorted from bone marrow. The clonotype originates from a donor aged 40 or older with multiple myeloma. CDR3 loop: CASSPAGETQYF. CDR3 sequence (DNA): TGTGCCAGCTCACCCGCCGGAGAGACCCAGTACTTC.